The present entry profiles one T cell receptor beta chain with its context. Antigen specificity is unknown. The data originate from a study of OX40 agonist ivuxolimab in advanced cancers. Study at large: Head and neck, renal cell, melanoma or hepatocellular carcinoma were the cancers that dose-escalation patients had.

Profiling relied on immunoSEQ multiplex PCR, and the TCRdb table lists in-frame clones only, not all of them. The data show approximately 60,000 clones, 92% seen once. People who had autoimmune disease history or systemic immunosuppression were excluded. Notes on the study in general: Some patients without response likewise showed low normalized clonal expansion.

The germline V and J ends were trimmed by 6 bases and 4 bases, with 15 bases remaining between them. This CDR3 is built from 15 residues. Germline lookup yields CDR1 SGHTA and CDR2 FQGTGA. Sequenced here: CD4+ or CD8+ T cells sorted from blood, sampled in a trial of the OX40 agonist ivuxolimab. This receptor was obtained from an adult with an advanced solid tumor such as melanoma, head and neck, liver or kidney cancer. The chain recombines TRBV7-3 with TRBJ2-2; D may be TRBD1 (5 bases). The CDR3 sequence is CASSSPTTGTGELFF. The CDR3 DNA reads as TGTGCCAGCAGTTCCCCAACAACAGGCACCGGGGAGCTGTTTTTT.